This TCR beta chain was captured in a study of T cells in Graves' hyperthyroidism and ophthalmopathy. Trimming took 5 bases from V and 2 from J; bases not matched to a gene: 9. This CDR3 has 16 amino acids. The V gene's germline CDR1 is SGDLS and CDR2 YYNGEE. In this sample, this clonotype turned up many times. Amplification of TCR beta CDR3 regions used RNA as the template. Using the HTBI primer set, a first-round RT-PCR was run on the TCR CDR3. MiXCR, run by TCRdb on the multiplex PCR reads, gives a single entry per CDR3 protein. Among about 46,000 distinct CDR3 sequences listed, approximately 50% were seen once. It was considered stable Graves' hyperthyroidism when ophthalmopathy did not progress within 18 months. Disease duration under 2 months; hyperthyroidism patients were aged 18 to 65.

This chain uses TRBV9 with TRBJ2-5, with 10 positions matching TRBD2. This TCR was recovered from a woman between 50 and 59 years old with Graves' hyperthyroidism. Sample: peripheral blood or thyroid tissue (not recorded which). Here the CDR3 reads CASSLGTSAMQETQYF. CDR3 nucleotide sequence: TGTGCCAGCAGTTTGGGGACTAGCGCAATGCAAGAGACCCAGTACTTC.